Listed below are T cell receptor beta chains from one sample, sequenced in a study of patients and donors after allogeneic stem cell transplantation. TCRdb re-called the RT-PCR reads through MiXCR, storing one row per CDR3 protein. The sample lists 15,000 or so distinct CDR3 sequences, 25% to 30% occurring once. The sequencing input was blood, either unsorted or a sorted T cell fraction (not recorded which). The origin of the receptors is a human donor who was either an allogeneic HSCT recipient or a stem cell or donor lymphocyte infusion donor (not recorded which). It is not recorded whose cells these are; they may come from a transplant donor. CDR3s include the opening cysteine and the closing phenylalanine or tryptophan. A D gene is named only where the DNA matches it firmly. Only some rows state a clone size, as once, few, many or a class for expanded clones.

CDR3 length,clone size,D gene,J gene,V gene,CDR3 DNA,CDR3 protein
15,-,-,TRBJ1-6,TRBV5-5,TGTGCCAGCAGCTTTGGCAGGGCCGGGTATTCACCCCTCCACTTT,CASSFGRAGYSPLHF
13,-,-,TRBJ2-2,TRBV7-3,TGTGCCAGCAGCCTACAATACACCGGGGAGCTGTTTTTT,CASSLQYTGELFF
15,medium-sized,TRBD1,TRBJ1-3,TRBV10-3,TGTGCCATCAGCAAGACAGGGGAGTCGGACAACACCATATATTTT,CAISKTGESDNTIYF
17,-,TRBD2,TRBJ2-1,TRBV12-5,TGTGCTAGTGGTTTGGCACCCGGGGGGGGCGCCGGCAATGAGCAGTTCTTC,CASGLAPGGGAGNEQFF
14,-,TRBD1,TRBJ1-6,TRBV7-2,TGTGCCAGCAGCTCGGGACAGGGATATTCACCCCTCCACTTT,CASSSGQGYSPLHF
12,many,TRBD1,TRBJ2-7,TRBV29-1,TGCAGCGTCCGTCTGGACAGGCGTGAGCAGTACTTC,CSVRLDRREQYF
13,-,-,TRBJ2-7,TRBV6-6,TGTGCCAGTAAGGGAGGGGGCGGGTACGAGCAGTACTTC,CASKGGGGYEQYF
17,-,-,TRBJ1-5,TRBV5-5,TGTGCCAGCAGCTTGGAAGCGAGACATGGCCCGGAGCAGCCCCAGCATTTT,CASSLEARHGPEQPQHF
15,many,TRBD1,TRBJ1-1,TRBV2,TGTGCCAGCTCCGAGGGGGACAGGGGGAACACTGAAGCTTTCTTT,CASSEGDRGNTEAFF
12,-,-,TRBJ2-7,TRBV6-6,TGTGCCAGCACCAAGGACACCCACGAGCAGTACTTC,CASTKDTHEQYF
12,-,-,TRBJ2-1,TRBV2,TGTGCCAGCAGTGGAGGGTACAATGAGCAGTTCTTC,CASSGGYNEQFF
13,-,-,TRBJ2-5,TRBV12-3/TRBV12-4,TGTGCCAGCAGGGCAGGGGTAAAAGAGACCCAGTACTTC,CASRAGVKETQYF
15,-,-,TRBJ1-2,TRBV12-3/TRBV12-4,TGTGCCAGCAGTTCAGGACTCCCACGGTTCTATGGCTACACCTTC,CASSSGLPRFYGYTF
13,-,-,TRBJ1-5,TRBV7-2,TGTGCCAGCAGCTTTAACAAGGATCAGCCCCAGCATTTT,CASSFNKDQPQHF
13,-,-,TRBJ2-7,TRBV18,TGTGCCAGCTCACCAACATTCTCTTACGAGCAGTACTTC,CASSPTFSYEQYF
11,-,-,TRBJ2-7,TRBV20-1,TGCAGTGCTAGACAAGCCTACGAGCAGTACTTC,CSARQAYEQYF
13,few,TRBD1,TRBJ1-2,TRBV20-1,TGCAGTGCTCACCGGGACAGGGTAAATGGCTACACCTTC,CSAHRDRVNGYTF
13,once,-,TRBJ1-1,TRBV6-1,TGTGCCAGCAGTTACCACAGGGTCACTGAAGCTTTCTTT,CASSYHRVTEAFF
13,-,-,TRBJ1-2,TRBV15,TGTGCCACCAGCAGAGATTTCGGGCAGGGGAGGACCTTC,CATSRDFGQGRTF
16,few,TRBD2,TRBJ2-7,TRBV27,TGTGCCAGCAAAAGAGCGGGGGGGTTGGTTGGGTACGAGCAGTACTTC,CASKRAGGLVGYEQYF
14,few,-,TRBJ1-2,TRBV6-2/TRBV6-3,TGTGCCAGCAGCAGACCCGAGGGGGTTTATGGCTACACCTTC,CASSRPEGVYGYTF
16,-,-,TRBJ1-6,TRBV2,TGTGCCAGCAGGGGTTCTTCGCCCGGCTATAATTCACCCCTCCACTTT,CASRGSSPGYNSPLHF
14,few,-,TRBJ1-2,TRBV5-1,TGCGCCAGCAGCTTGGTAGGGGACGGGCGCGGCTACACCTTC,CASSLVGDGRGYTF
11,-,-,TRBJ2-7,TRBV7-9,TGTGCCAGCAGCCAATCTCACGAGCAGTACTTC,CASSQSHEQYF
16,-,-,TRBJ1-1,TRBV18,TGTGCCAGCTCACCATGGGGGGCGCGGATGAACACTGAAGCTTTCTTT,CASSPWGARMNTEAFF
14,-,-,TRBJ1-1,TRBV7-9,TGTGCCAGCAGCCCCGCACGGGAGGTCACTGAAGCTTTCTTT,CASSPAREVTEAFF
12,few,-,TRBJ1-4,TRBV28,TGTGCCAGCAGTTTAAGACAGAAAAAACTGTTTTTT,CASSLRQKKLFF